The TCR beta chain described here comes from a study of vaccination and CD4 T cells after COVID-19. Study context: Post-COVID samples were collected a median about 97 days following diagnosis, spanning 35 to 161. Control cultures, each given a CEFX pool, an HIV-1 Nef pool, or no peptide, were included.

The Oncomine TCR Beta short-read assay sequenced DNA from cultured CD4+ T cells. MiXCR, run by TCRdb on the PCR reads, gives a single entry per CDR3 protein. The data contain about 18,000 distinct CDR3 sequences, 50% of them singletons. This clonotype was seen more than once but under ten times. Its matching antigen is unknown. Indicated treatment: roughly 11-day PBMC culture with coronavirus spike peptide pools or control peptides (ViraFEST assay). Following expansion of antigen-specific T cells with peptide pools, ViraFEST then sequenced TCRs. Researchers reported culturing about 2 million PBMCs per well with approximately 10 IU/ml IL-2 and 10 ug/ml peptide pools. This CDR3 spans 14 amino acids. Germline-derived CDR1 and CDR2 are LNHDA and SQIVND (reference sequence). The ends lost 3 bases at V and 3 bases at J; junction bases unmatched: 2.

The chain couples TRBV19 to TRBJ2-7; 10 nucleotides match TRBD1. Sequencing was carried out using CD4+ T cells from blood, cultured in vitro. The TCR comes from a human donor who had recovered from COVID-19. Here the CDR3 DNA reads TGTGCCAGTAGTATGGGACAGGGGCGCTACGAGCAGTACTTC. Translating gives CASSMGQGRYEQYF.